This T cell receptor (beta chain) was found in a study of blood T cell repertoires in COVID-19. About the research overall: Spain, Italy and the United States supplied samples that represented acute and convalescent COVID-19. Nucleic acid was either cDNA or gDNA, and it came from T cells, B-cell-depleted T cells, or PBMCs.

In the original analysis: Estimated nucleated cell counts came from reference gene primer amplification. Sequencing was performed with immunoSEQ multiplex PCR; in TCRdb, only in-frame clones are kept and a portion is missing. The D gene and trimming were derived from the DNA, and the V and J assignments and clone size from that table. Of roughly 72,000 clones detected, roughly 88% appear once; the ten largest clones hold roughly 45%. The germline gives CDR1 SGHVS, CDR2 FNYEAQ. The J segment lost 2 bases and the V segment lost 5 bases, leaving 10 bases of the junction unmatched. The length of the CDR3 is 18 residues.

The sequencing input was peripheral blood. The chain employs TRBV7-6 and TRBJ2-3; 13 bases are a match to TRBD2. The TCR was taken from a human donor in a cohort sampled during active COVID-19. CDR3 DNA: TGTGCCAGCAGCACCACTAGCGGGGGGGCGGTCGACACAGATACGCAGTATTTT. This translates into CASSTTSGGAVDTDTQYF.